This T cell receptor (beta chain) was sequenced in a study of blood T cell repertoires in COVID-19. Study details: The study drew acute and convalescent COVID-19 samples from the United States, Italy and Spain.

Repertoires were generated with immunoSEQ multiplex PCR, while TCRdb's copy carries only in-frame clones and drops some. The sample yields about 200,000 clones, around 80% seen once. Per germline, CDR1 LNHDA and CDR2 SQIVND (reference sequence). The trim removed 3 bases at V and 6 bases at J, leaving 7 bases unmatched. The CDR3 has 15 amino acids. The genes are TRBV19 and TRBJ2-5; 10 bases line up with TRBD2. The receptor was isolated from a human donor with acute or convalescent COVID-19. The donor label of this sample is uncertain. Input material: peripheral blood. CDR3 protein: CASSISSGSRKTQYF. The CDR3 DNA is TGTGCCAGTAGTATTTCTAGCGGGAGTAGAAAGACCCAGTACTTC.